Listed here are 10 T cell receptor beta chains from one sample, sequenced in a study of blood T cells in healthy people across ages. Then a second PCR, running roughly 7 to 11 cycles, was carried out with a sample-barcoded 5' primer and a J-beta primer mix. TCRdb processed the 5' RACE reads anew with MiXCR; each CDR3 protein has one entry. Seen here are approximately 820,000 distinct CDR3 sequences, 44% observed once, and the top ten hold approximately 20%. Sequenced sample: blood. The receptors were gathered from a man aged 55 to 70 in good health.

This chain joins TRBV11-2 and TRBJ2-4, with unresolved D. Per germline, CDR1 SGHAT and CDR2 FQNNGV. Trimming removed 0 bases from V and 0 bases from J, with 15 bases in between. This CDR3 contains 18 residues. CDR3 sequence: CASSLDSNGRLAKNIQYF. The CDR3 nucleotides read TGTGCCAGCAGCTTAGATTCTAACGGTCGACTAGCCAAAAACATTCAGTACTTC.

The chain carries TRBV28 and TRBJ1-6; D is undetermined. Trimming took 1 base from V and 10 from J, leaving 14 bases between them. The CDR3 has 15 residues. CDR1 and CDR2 (germline): MDHEN, SYDVKM. CDR3 sequence (DNA): TGTGCCAGCAGTTTATTGAGAGGGTCCAACTCACCCCTCCACTTT. Its translation: CASSLLRGSNSPLHF.

Remarks on this clonotype: Germline and junction disagree at one end, which may indicate a read error. V is TRBV25-1 and J is TRBJ1-1; possible D gene TRBD1, 6 bases. Per germline, CDR1 MGHDK and CDR2 SYGVNS. The CDR3 totals 13 residues. The CDR3 region is CAGSQGTNTEAFF. CDR3 DNA: TGTGCCGGCAGTCAGGGGACGAACACTGAAGCTTTCTTT.

V gene TRBV6-1 combines with J gene TRBJ2-5, with D uncertain. The germline V gene has CDR1 MNHNS and CDR2 SASEGT. The CDR3 totals 15 residues. With 6 bases removed from V and 1 base from J, the gap between germline ends came to 15 bases. CDR3: CASSAYRTAQETQYF. The CDR3 nucleotides read TGTGCCAGCAGCGCTTACCGGACGGCCCAAGAGACCCAGTACTTC.

The gene calls are TRBV12-3 or TRBV12-4 and TRBJ2-3; D call uncertain. V dropped 5 bases and J dropped 6 bases, with 12 bases sitting between them. CDR3 length equals 13 residues. The CDR3 DNA reads as TGTGCCAGCAGTCGGACGAACTACGATACGCAGTATTTT. It encodes CASSRTNYDTQYF.

The chain joins TRBV7-2 to TRBJ2-7; D may be TRBD2 (5 bases). The CDR3 has 14 amino acids. Per germline, CDR1 SGHTA and CDR2 FQGNSA. V shed 6 bases and J shed 1 base, with 13 bases lying between them. In nucleotides, the CDR3 is TGTGCCAGCAGTCTCCAACGGGGTTCCTACGAGCAGTACTTC. Translated, it gives CASSLQRGSYEQYF.

The V and J genes are TRBV4-2 and TRBJ2-7; 13 bases line up with TRBD2. J gave up 7 bases and V 1 base, and 7 bases lay outside the gene matches. This CDR3 spans 16 amino acids. CDR1 LGHNA and CDR2 YNFKEQ come from the germline V gene. CDR3 DNA sequence: TGTGCCAGCAGCCAAGGTGGGACTAGCGGGGTTTGGGAGCAGTACTTC. Translated: CASSQGGTSGVWEQYF.

V and J are TRBV5-5 and TRBJ2-5, with no clear D. Germline CDR1 SGHKS, CDR2 YYEKEE (reference sequence). The V gene lost 4 bases and the J gene lost 1 base, with 8 bases spanning the gap. This CDR3 spans 13 amino acids. The CDR3 here is CASSRSAQETQYF. The CDR3 DNA is TGTGCCAGCAGCCGCAGTGCCCAAGAGACCCAGTACTTC.

For the CDR3, the DNA is TGCGCCAGCAGCCTATACGGGGTTCGGGAGGGCTACACCTTC. Protein: CASSLYGVREGYTF. The chain joins TRBV4-3 to TRBJ1-2, with D unclear. The germline V gene encodes CDR1 LGHNA and CDR2 YSLEER. The CDR3 runs to 14 residues. V lost 4 bases, J lost 8 bases, and 17 bases lay in between.

This chain uses TRBV3-1 with TRBJ1-6, with 7 bases matching TRBD1. V shed 5 bases and J 5 bases; nucleotides not matched to a gene: 9. This CDR3 comprises 16 residues. Germline V gives CDR1 LGHDT, CDR2 YNNKEL (reference sequence). Written as DNA, the CDR3 is TGTGCCAGCAGCAACCCCGGCAGGGGGAATAATTCACCCCTCCACTTT. Residues: CASSNPGRGNNSPLHF.